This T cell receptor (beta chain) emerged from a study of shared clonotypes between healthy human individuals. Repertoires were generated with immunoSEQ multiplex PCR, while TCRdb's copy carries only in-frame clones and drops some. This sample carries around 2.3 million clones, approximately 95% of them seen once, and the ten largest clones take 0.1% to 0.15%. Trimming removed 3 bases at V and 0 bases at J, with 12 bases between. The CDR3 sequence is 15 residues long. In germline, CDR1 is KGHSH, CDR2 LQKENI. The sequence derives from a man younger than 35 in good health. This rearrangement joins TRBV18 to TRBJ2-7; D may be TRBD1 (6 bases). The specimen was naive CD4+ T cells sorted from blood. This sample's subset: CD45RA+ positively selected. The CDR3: CASSPQQGISYEQYF. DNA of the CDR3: TGTGCCAGCTCACCTCAACAGGGCATCTCCTACGAGCAGTACTTC.